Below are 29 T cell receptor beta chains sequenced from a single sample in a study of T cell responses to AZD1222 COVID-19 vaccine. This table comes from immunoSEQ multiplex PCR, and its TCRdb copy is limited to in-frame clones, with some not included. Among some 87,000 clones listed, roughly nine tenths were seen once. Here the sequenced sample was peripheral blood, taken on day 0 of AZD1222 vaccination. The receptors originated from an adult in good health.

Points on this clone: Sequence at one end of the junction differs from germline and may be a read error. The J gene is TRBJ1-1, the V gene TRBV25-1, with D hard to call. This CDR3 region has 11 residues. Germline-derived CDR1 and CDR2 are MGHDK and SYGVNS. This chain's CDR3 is CASSGVGEARF. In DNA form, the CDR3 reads TGTGCCAGCAGTGGGGTAGGTGAAGCCCGGTTT.

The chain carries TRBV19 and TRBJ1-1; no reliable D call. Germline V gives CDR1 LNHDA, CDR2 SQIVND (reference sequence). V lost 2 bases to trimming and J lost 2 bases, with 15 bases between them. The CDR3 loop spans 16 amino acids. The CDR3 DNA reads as TGTGCCAGTAGTATATTTTCGGGGTTAGAAAACACTGAAGCTTTCTTT. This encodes CASSIFSGLENTEAFF.

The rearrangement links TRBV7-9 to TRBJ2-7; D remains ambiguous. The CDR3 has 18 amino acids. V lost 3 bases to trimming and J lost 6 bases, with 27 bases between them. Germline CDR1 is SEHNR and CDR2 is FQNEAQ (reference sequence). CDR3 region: CASSFSPGIVAQRREQYF. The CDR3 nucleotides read TGTGCCAGCAGCTTTTCCCCTGGGATTGTGGCTCAACGGCGCGAGCAGTACTTC.

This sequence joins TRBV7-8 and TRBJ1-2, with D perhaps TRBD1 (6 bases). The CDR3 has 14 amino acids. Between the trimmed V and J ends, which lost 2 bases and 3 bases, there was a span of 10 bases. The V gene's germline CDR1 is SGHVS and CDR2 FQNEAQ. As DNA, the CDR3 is TGTGCCAGCAGCTTACGGGACATCCACTATGGCTACACCTTC. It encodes CASSLRDIHYGYTF.

CDR3 region: CASSLALAGEQPQHF. CDR3 in DNA: TGTGCCAGCAGCCTCGCCCTCGCAGGGGAACAGCCCCAGCATTTT. This sequence joins TRBV7-9 and TRBJ1-5, with D tentatively TRBD1 (6 bases). CDR1 SEHNR and CDR2 FQNEAQ come from the germline V gene (reference sequence). Deletions cut 5 bases from V and 7 bases from J, with 18 bases between. This CDR3 region has 15 residues.

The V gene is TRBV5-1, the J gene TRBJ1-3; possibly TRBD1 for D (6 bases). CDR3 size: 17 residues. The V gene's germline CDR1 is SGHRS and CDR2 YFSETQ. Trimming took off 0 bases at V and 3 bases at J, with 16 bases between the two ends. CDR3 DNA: TGCGCCAGCAGCTTGGGGATTGGGGGCATGTATGGAAACACCATATATTTT. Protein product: CASSLGIGGMYGNTIYF. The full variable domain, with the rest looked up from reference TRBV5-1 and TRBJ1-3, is KAGVTQTPRYLIKTRGQQVTLSCSPISGHRSVSWYQQTPGQGLQFLFEYFSETQRNKGNFPGRFSGRQFSNSRSEMNVSTLELGDSALYLCASSLGIGGMYGNTIYFGEGSWLTVV.

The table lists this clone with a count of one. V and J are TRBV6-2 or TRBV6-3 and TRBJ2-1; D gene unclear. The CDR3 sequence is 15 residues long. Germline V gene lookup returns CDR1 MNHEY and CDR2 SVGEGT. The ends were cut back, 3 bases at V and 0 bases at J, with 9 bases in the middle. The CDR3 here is CASSYGPSSYNEQFF. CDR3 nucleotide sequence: TGTGCCAGCAGTTATGGACCGAGCTCCTACAATGAGCAGTTCTTC.

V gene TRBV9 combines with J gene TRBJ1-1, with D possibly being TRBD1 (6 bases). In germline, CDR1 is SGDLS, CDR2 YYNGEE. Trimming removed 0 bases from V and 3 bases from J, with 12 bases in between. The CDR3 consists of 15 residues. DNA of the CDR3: TGTGCCAGCAGCGTAGCGGACAGTGCATACACTGAAGCTTTCTTT. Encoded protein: CASSVADSAYTEAFF.

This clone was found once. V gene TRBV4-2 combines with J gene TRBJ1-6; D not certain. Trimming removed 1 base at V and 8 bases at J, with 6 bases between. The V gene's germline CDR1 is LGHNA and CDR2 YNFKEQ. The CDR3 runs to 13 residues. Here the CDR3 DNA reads TGTGCCAGCAGCCAAGGGAGGGATTCACCCCTCCACTTT. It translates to CASSQGRDSPLHF.

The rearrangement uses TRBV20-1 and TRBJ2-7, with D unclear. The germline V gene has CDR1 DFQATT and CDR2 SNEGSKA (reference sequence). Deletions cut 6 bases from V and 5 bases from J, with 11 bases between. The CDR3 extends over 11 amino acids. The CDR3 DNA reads TGCAGTGCAGACACACGGGACGAGCAGTACTTC. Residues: CSADTRDEQYF.

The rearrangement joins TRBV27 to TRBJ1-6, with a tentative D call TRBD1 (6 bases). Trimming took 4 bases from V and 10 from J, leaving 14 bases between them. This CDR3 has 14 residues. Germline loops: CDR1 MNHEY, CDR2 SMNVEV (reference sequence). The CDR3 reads CASSSSRGGSPLHF. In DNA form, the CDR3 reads TGTGCCAGCAGTTCTTCCAGGGGTGGATCACCCCTCCACTTT.

The chain's CDR3 is CASSEDYGNIWNSPLHF. DNA for the CDR3: TGTGCCAGCAGTGAAGATTATGGGAATATATGGAATTCACCCCTCCACTTT. The chain uses TRBV6-1 and TRBJ1-6; D call uncertain. Per the germline V gene, CDR1 is MNHNS and CDR2 is SASEGT. The CDR3 consists of 17 residues. V lost 1 base and J lost 7, with 17 bases in between.

This chain's CDR3 is CASSSIRTENYGYTF. The CDR3, as DNA: TGTGCCAGCAGCTCCATCCGGACAGAGAACTATGGCTACACCTTC. The chain has TRBV7-6 and TRBJ1-2, with D maybe TRBD1 (6 bases). Germline V gene sequence: CDR1 SGHVS, CDR2 FNYEAQ. Trimming left V 4 bases short and J 2 bases short, with 14 bases between. The CDR3 length is 15 residues.

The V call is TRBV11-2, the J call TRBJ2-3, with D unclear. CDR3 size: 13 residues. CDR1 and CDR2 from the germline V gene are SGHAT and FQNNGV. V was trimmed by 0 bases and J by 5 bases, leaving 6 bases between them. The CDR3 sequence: CASSLDLRDTQYF. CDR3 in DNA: TGTGCCAGCAGCTTAGATCTGCGAGATACGCAGTATTTT. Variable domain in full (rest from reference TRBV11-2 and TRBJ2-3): EAGVAQSPRYKIIEKRQSVAFWCNPISGHATLYWYQQILGQGPKLLIQFQNNGVVDDSQLPKDRFSAERLKGVDSTLKIQPAKLEDSAVYLCASSLDLRDTQYFGPGTRLTVL.

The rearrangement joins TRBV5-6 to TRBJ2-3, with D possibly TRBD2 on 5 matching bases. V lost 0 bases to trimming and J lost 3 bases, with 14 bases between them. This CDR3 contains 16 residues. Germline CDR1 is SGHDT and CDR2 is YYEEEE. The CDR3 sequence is CASSLASGVRTDTQYF. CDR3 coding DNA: TGTGCCAGCAGCTTGGCATCCGGGGTTAGGACAGATACGCAGTATTTT.

The CDR3 sequence is CASSRRDRGAGELFF. DNA of the CDR3: TGTGCCAGCAGCCGCCGGGACAGGGGGGCCGGGGAGCTGTTTTTT. The rearrangement links TRBV5-4 to TRBJ2-2, with TRBD1 identical over 11 bases. The V and J ends lost 4 bases and 6 bases, in that order; junction bases with no gene match: 5. The CDR3 sequence is 15 residues long. Germline V lookup: CDR1 SGHNT, CDR2 YYREEE (reference sequence).

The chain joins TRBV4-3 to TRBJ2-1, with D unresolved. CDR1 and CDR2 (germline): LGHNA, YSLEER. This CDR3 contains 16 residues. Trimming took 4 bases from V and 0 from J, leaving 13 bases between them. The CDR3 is CASSRVISSSYNEQFF. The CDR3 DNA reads TGCGCCAGCAGCCGAGTAATCTCGAGCTCCTACAATGAGCAGTTCTTC.

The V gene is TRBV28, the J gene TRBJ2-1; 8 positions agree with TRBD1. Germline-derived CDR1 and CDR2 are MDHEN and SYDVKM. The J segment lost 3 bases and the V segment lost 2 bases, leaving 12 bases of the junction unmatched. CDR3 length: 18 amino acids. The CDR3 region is CASSLAPDRGRYYNEQFF. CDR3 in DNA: TGTGCCAGCAGTTTAGCACCCGACAGGGGCCGGTACTACAATGAGCAGTTCTTC.

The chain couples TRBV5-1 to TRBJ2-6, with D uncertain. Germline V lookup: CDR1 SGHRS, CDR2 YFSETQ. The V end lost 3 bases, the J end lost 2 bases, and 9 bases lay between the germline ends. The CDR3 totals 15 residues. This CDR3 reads CASSSAGTGANVLTF. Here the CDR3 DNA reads TGCGCCAGCAGCTCGGCAGGTACTGGGGCCAACGTCCTGACTTTC.

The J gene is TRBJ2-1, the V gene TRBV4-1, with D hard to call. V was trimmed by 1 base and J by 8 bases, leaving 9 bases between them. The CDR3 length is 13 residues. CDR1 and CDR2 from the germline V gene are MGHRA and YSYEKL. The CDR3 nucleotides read TGCGCCAGCAGCCAAGGGATAGTCGATGAGCAGTTCTTC. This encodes CASSQGIVDEQFF.

The CDR3 reads CASSPTTDRANYGYTF. The CDR3 bases are TGCGCCAGCAGCCCGACAACGGACAGGGCGAACTATGGCTACACCTTC. The V call is TRBV4-1, the J call TRBJ1-2; 8 bases map to TRBD1. The CDR3 is 16 amino acids. Germline V gene sequence: CDR1 MGHRA, CDR2 YSYEKL. V lost 4 bases and J lost 2; bases outside the gene matches: 9.

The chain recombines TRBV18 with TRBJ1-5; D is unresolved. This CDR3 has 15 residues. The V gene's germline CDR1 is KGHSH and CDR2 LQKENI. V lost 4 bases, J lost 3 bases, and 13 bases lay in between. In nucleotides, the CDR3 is TGTGCCAGCTCACAGATATCCGGATCCAATCAGCCCCAGCATTTT. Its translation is CASSQISGSNQPQHF.

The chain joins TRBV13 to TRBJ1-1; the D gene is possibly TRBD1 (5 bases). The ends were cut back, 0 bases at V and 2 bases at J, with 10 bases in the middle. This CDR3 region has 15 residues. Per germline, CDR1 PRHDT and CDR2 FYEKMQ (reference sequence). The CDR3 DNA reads TGTGCCAGCAGCTTAGGCCTTAGGGGTAACACTGAAGCTTTCTTT. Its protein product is CASSLGLRGNTEAFF.

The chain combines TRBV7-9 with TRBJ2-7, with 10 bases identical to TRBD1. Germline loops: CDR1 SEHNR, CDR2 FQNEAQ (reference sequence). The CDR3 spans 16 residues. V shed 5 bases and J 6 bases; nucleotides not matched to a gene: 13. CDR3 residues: CASSPPGQGPPGEQYF. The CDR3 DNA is TGTGCCAGCAGCCCTCCGGGACAGGGGCCACCGGGCGAGCAGTACTTC.

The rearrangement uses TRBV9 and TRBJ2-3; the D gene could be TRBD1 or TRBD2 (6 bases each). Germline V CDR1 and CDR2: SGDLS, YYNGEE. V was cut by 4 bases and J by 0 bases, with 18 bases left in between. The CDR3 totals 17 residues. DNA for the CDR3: TGTGCCAGCAGCTCCCAAGGGGGGTTTTCTAGCACAGATACGCAGTATTTT. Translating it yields CASSSQGGFSSTDTQYF.

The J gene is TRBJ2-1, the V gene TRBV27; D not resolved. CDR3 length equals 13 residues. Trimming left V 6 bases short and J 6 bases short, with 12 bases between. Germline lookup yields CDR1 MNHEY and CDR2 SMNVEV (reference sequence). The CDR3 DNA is TGTGCCAGCAGCCCGACGCGGACCAATGAGCAGTTCTTC. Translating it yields CASSPTRTNEQFF.

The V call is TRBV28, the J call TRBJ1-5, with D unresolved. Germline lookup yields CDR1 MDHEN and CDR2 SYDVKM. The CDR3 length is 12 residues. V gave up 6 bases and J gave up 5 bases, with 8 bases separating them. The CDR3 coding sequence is TGTGCCAGCAGCGATTTACATCAGCCCCAGCATTTT. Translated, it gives CASSDLHQPQHF.

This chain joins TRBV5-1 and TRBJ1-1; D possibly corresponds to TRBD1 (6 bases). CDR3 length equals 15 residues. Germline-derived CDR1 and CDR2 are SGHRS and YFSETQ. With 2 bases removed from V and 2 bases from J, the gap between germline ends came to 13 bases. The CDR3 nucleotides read TGCGCCAGCAGCTTCGGTGGACAGCCCAACACTGAAGCTTTCTTT. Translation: CASSFGGQPNTEAFF.

For the CDR3, the DNA is TGTGCCAGCAGCGTAGACAGGGGAAGTGGTGAAAAACTGTTTTTT. This translates into CASSVDRGSGEKLFF. The rearrangement links TRBV9 to TRBJ1-4; 7 bases line up with TRBD1. J gave up 7 bases and V 0 bases, and 6 bases lay outside the gene matches. Germline V CDR1 and CDR2: SGDLS, YYNGEE. CDR3 length: 15 amino acids.